This TCR beta chain was observed in a study of persistence of HIV-infected CD4 T cells. Study details: Isolated cells were CMV- and HIV-1 Gag-responding CD4+ T cells. Donors had been on suppressive ART for a median of around 8 years. Study outcomes and limitations: Antigen-responding cells were enriched for degenerate expanded CDR3beta sequences.

V was trimmed by 3 bases and J by 1 base, leaving 9 bases between them. Per germline, CDR1 LNHDA and CDR2 SQIVND (reference sequence). The CDR3 runs to 14 residues. Sequencing used immunoSEQ version 4 in survey mode. Genomic DNA was diluted to around 10 ng/uL, up to 1 ug per sample. TCRdb's copy holds only in-frame clones and misses some; the assay was immunoSEQ multiplex PCR. The data show 25,000 to 35,000 clones, roughly four fifths seen once. Points on this clone: Its antigen is as yet unknown.

The stimulus was lysate of CMV-infected fibroblasts, around 9.3 ug/mL. Sorted nonresponding memory CD4+ T cells were CD40L-negative, CD69-negative, CD45RO-high. The genes are TRBV19 and TRBJ1-1; D uncertain. Sequencing used CD4+ T cells sorted from PBMCs after roughly 18-hour stimulation, obtained from a patient who received antiretroviral therapy. The clonotype was recovered from an adult man with HIV who was CMV-seropositive. The CDR3 protein is CASSMGKGNTEAFF. CDR3 coding DNA: TGTGCCAGTAGTATGGGTAAAGGGAACACTGAAGCTTTCTTT.